A selection of T cell receptor beta chains follows, all from one sample in a study of cytomegalovirus exposure and HLA in healthy donors. This table comes from immunoSEQ multiplex PCR, and its TCRdb copy is limited to in-frame clones, with some not included. This table has some 170,000 clones, about nine tenths appearing once. The sequenced sample was PBMCs. These receptors were collected from a man between 18 and 29 years old in good health and CMV-seropositive. Each CDR3 is given with its conserved first and last residue. Fields, in order: CDR3 protein, CDR3 DNA, D gene, J gene, V gene, clone size. D genes are given only for firm matches. Size values are once, few and many counts, or a class for expanded clones, and some rows have none.

CASSLGAGEVEQYF	TGTGCCAGCAGCTTAGGGGCGGGAGAGGTCGAGCAGTACTTC	TRBD2	TRBJ2-7	TRBV7-2	-
CASSQGTGDQPQHF	TGTGCCAGCTCACAAGGGACAGGGGATCAGCCCCAGCATTTT	TRBD1	TRBJ1-5	TRBV18	-
CASRDRETETQYF	TGTGCCAGCAGGGACAGGGAAACAGAGACCCAGTACTTC	TRBD1	TRBJ2-5	TRBV28	once
CASKRQRSSNQPQHF	TGTGCCAGCAAAAGACAGAGAAGTAGCAATCAGCCCCAGCATTTT	-	TRBJ1-5	TRBV6-5	-
CASSLTGGLKGYTF	TGTGCCAGCAGTTTAACAGGGGGACTAAAAGGCTACACCTTC	TRBD1	TRBJ1-2	TRBV6-1	-
CARRRGTDTQYF	TGTGCCAGGCGACGGGGGACAGATACGCAGTATTTT	-	TRBJ2-3	TRBV9	-
CASSLALGLNQPQHF	TGTGCCAGCAGCTTAGCGCTGGGGCTTAACCAGCCCCAGCATTTT	-	TRBJ1-5	TRBV7-2	-
CASSLAGLAGLEGDTQYF	TGCGCCAGCAGCTTGGCCGGACTAGCGGGATTGGAGGGAGATACGCAGTATTTT	TRBD2	TRBJ2-3	TRBV5-1	-
CASSDGTGGRETQYF	TGTGCCAGCAGCGACGGGACAGGGGGGAGGGAGACCCAGTACTTC	TRBD1	TRBJ2-5	TRBV9	-
CASSSGGIGQYF	TGCGCCAGCAGTAGTGGCGGGATCGGGCAGTACTTC	-	TRBJ2-7	TRBV10-2	few
CASSLRQGNGEAFF	TGTGCCAGCAGCTTAAGACAGGGCAATGGGGAAGCTTTCTTT	TRBD1	TRBJ1-1	TRBV7-9	few
CASKGRAMNTEAFF	TGTGCCAGCAAGGGCAGGGCTATGAACACTGAAGCTTTCTTT	-	TRBJ1-1	TRBV2	-
CASSHPSGTSGSWSYNEQFF	TGTGCCAGCAGTCACCCGTCCGGGACTAGCGGGAGTTGGTCCTACAATGAGCAGTTCTTC	TRBD2	TRBJ2-1	TRBV28	-
CASSPTGQPSTDTQYF	TGTGCCAGCAGTCCCACCGGACAGCCAAGCACAGATACGCAGTATTTT	-	TRBJ2-3	TRBV28	-
CASRAGLAGGNGQFF	TGTGCCAGCAGGGCGGGACTAGCGGGGGGGAACGGGCAGTTCTTC	TRBD2	TRBJ2-1	TRBV2	-
CASSRGSTGELFF	TGTGCCAGCAGCAGGGGTTCCACCGGGGAGCTGTTTTTT	-	TRBJ2-2	TRBV28	few
CASSQEAATANYGYTF	TGTGCCAGCAGCCAAGAGGCAGCCACAGCTAACTATGGCTACACCTTC	-	TRBJ1-2	TRBV4-2	-
CSVYTDSPRRGNEQFF	TGCAGCGTTTACACAGACAGTCCTCGGCGGGGCAATGAGCAGTTCTTC	-	TRBJ2-1	TRBV29-1	-
CAWRAVGGQNTEAFF	TGTGCCTGGAGGGCGGTCGGGGGGCAGAACACTGAAGCTTTCTTT	-	TRBJ1-1	TRBV30	-
CASTRGVQRGGELFF	TGTGCCAGCACCCGCGGCGTACAAAGGGGCGGGGAGCTGTTTTTT	-	TRBJ2-2	TRBV6-5	-